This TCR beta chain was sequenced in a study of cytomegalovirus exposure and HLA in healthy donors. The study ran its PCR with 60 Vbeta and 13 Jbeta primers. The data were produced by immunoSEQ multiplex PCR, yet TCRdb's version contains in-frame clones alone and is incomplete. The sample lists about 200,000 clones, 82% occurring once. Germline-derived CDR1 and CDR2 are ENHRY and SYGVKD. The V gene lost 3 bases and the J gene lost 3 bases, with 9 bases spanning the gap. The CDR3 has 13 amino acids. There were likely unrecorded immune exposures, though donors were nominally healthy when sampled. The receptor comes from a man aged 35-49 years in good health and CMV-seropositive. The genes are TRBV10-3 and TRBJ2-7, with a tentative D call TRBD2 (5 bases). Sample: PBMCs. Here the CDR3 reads CAISDGMSYEQYF. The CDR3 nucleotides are TGTGCCATCAGTGACGGGATGAGCTACGAGCAGTACTTC.